A selection of T cell receptor beta chains follows, all from one sample in a study of read filtering for tumor transcriptome and immune sequencing. Each CDR3 protein gets one entry after TCRdb re-called the reads with MiXCR. The sample has tens of thousands of distinct CDR3 sequences; approximately 18% are singletons. Sequencing was performed on a population of CD138-negative cells sorted from bone marrow. The source is a donor aged 40 or older with multiple myeloma. Each CDR3 is given with its conserved first and last residue. A D gene is named only where the DNA matches it firmly.

>TRBV5-1|NA
CASSLDGFPQYF
>TRBV20-1|NA
CSAPRETGTDTQYF
>TRBV24-1|TRBD2
CAIEVAGGGTQYF
>TRBV6-1|NA
CASSDTYPGPDGRFF
>TRBV5-1|TRBD1
CASSLDRGGQPQHF
>TRBV7-2|TRBD2
CAEGSGGNTDTQYF
>TRBV5-7|TRBD1
CASSSKAGGDTGELFF
>TRBV20-1|TRBD1
CSARRQGMETQYF
>TRBV3-1|TRBD1
CASSLGQGGYEQYF
>TRBV10-3|TRBD1
CAISPGQGIDTQYF
>TRBV29-1|NA
CSVEDRGLGEQYF
>TRBV28|NA
CASSLFLEKPYNEQFF
>TRBV19|NA
CASSIGDRTGELFF
>TRBV3-1|TRBD1
CASKFTGQGNTGELFF
>TRBV7-2|TRBD2
CASSVGRGGRVTGELFF
>TRBV2|TRBD2
CASSALGLVRETQYF
>TRBV11-2|NA
CASSRGVGWTEAFF
>TRBV12-3/TRBV12-4|NA
CASRFLFGNIDEQFF
>TRBV20-1|NA
CSAPGLSGETQYF
>TRBV5-1|NA
CASSFVSRNTEAFF
>TRBV2|TRBD1
CASRTGQGWNTGELFF
>TRBV20-1|NA
CSARDSGGYEETQYF
>TRBV4-1|TRBD2
CASSHFTSGTYEQYF
>TRBV12-3/TRBV12-4|NA
CASSFGPWGSEAFF
>TRBV4-2|TRBD2
CASSQETGGPYNEQFF
>TRBV7-3|NA
CASSLGRAQPNTEAFF
>TRBV2|TRBD1
CASSEARTGIYGYAF
>TRBV6-6|NA
CASSYALRDWEQYF
>TRBV10-3|TRBD2
CATRTSGNNEQFF
>TRBV20-1|NA
CSATLSIQETQYF
>TRBV18|NA
CASSPKGSNQPQHF
>TRBV19|TRBD1
CATLGPGGDSYEQYF
>TRBV25-1|TRBD2
CASSESRLAGAETQYF
>TRBV28|NA
CASSDTGLREKLFF
>TRBV4-1|TRBD1
CASSQLQGLSNQPQHF
>TRBV3-1|TRBD2
CASKGLAGVTGELFF
>TRBV7-8|TRBD1
CASSFTGGTEAFF
>TRBV19|NA
CASSRSYTGELFF
>TRBV28|TRBD2
CASRTRLAGNTDTQYF
>TRBV28|NA
CASSTGRDSSNQPQHF
>TRBV20-1|TRBD1
CSAKGTGGFYEQYF
>TRBV30|TRBD1
CAWATGADQPQHF
>TRBV5-1|NA
CASSIRDPRETQYF
>TRBV20-1|TRBD1
CSARIGTGSGYTF
>TRBV5-4|NA
CASSGRAGTDTQYF
>TRBV19|TRBD1
CASSSGQGTGELFF
>TRBV12-3/TRBV12-4|NA
CASSPGQYHSGANVLTF
>TRBV10-3|NA
CAISDPNYEQYF
>TRBV5-1|NA
CASKLGQGLNTEAFF
>TRBV19|TRBD1
CASSILGQGTETQYF
>TRBV21-1|NA
CASSNVPQRSRYNEQFF
>TRBV3-1|NA
CASSPGRSNQPQHF
>TRBV18|NA
CASPRESTDTQYF
>TRBV27|NA
CASRIVGKGLNEQFF
>TRBV2|TRBD2
CASPTSANEQFF
>TRBV6-1|TRBD1
CASSEANRGTFSNQPQHF
>TRBV9|NA
CASSVNAGRTTDTQYF